This entry describes one T cell receptor beta chain. Its recognized antigen is unknown. One base away there is no much larger clone; base qualities are not given. These data come from a study of cytomegalovirus exposure and HLA in healthy donors (dated by TCRdb to about 2017). Background for the entire study: According to an earlier analysis of 587 of the donors, about 180 million T cells yielded 90 million to 140 million unique TCR beta sequences and 276 Gb of sequence data. The genetic ancestry cluster associated with self-reported Caucasian donors included over 65% of the roughly 390 genotyped donors. Every discovery cohort repertoire had been produced on one sequencing platform. Class I and class II HLA loci were covered by the typing at four-digit resolution. The later analysis used no new phenotypic data to find candidate immune exposures, relying instead on TCR beta sequences and their occurrence across donors. The T cell repertoires of 666 subjects were profiled by immunosequencing and related to cytomegalovirus serostatus. Alongside the repertoire data, information on donor age, sex, ethnicity and CMV serostatus was compiled. On average, over 200,000 unique TCR beta nucleotide sequences were sequenced per donor among about 400 genotyped donors of the cohort, with 15% to 20% of those sequences being non-productive. The aim of the study was to test whether cataloging public T cell receptors could identify signatures of past pathogen exposure. In an earlier analysis of over 550 of the donors, high-throughput TCR beta sequencing was used to judge whether each TCR beta V gene segment behaved as functional or pseudogenic. A later analysis re-analyzed previously published TCR beta repertoires from roughly 600 donors and added high-resolution HLA genotyping to study TCR occurrence patterns. A later genetic analysis took genome-wide SNP genotypes for about 65% of the 666 donors and used that subset as a discovery cohort. Typing coverage varied by locus: roughly 620-640 donors for A, B, C, DRB1 and DQB1; roughly 520 for DQA1; 600 to 610 for DPA1; some 470 for DPB1. Around 300 gigabases of sequencing data and 78 million or so unique TCR sequences were included in an early release covering 550 to 800 HLA-typed donors. Roughly five DR-DQ haplotypes were handled as single units for association and clustering because linkage in the cohort was strong. A separate validation cohort of over 95 different subjects was used in addition to the 666-subject first cohort. The study combined high-throughput TCR immunosequencing, statistical association of individual TCRs with disease status, and machine learning to predict cytomegalovirus infection status.

Libraries came from the immunoSEQ multiplex PCR assay. The multiplex PCR relied on a mix of 60 forward primers for TCR Vbeta segments and 13 reverse primers for TCR Jbeta segments. The CDR3 region of rearranged TCR beta genes was amplified from genomic DNA with a multiplex PCR assay. Amplified TCR beta libraries were sequenced as 87-base-pair reads on the Illumina HiSeq System. The paper's data handling went like this. A later analysis tallied around 82 million unique TCR beta chains across the 610 or so repertoires, and 10 million to 11 million of those chains were shared by two or more donors. Raw reads were error-corrected and collapsed into unique sequences by a nearest-neighbor algorithm in which closely related sequences were merged to remove PCR and sequencing errors. To assign V, D and J gene segments, CDR3 sequences were aligned to IMGT reference sequences. Each retained sequence needed at least a six-nucleotide match to both a V gene segment and a J gene segment. A rearrangement counted as productive if the CDR3 had no stop codons and remained in frame with V and J, and every other rearrangement counted as non-productive. Following IMGT convention, CDR3 was defined as the stretch from the second conserved V-encoded cysteine up to the conserved J-encoded phenylalanine. Sequences without an unambiguous match to a single V gene segment were excluded from the earlier analysis of 450 to 650 of the donors. In an earlier analysis of approximately 590 of the donors, V segments were called functional above 56.7% productive rearrangements and were called segregating when the between-donor standard deviation exceeded 5%. A statistical classification framework was built for diagnosing cytomegalovirus status from the catalog of TCR beta chain sequences. V and J gene assignment, in a later analysis, came from comparing TCR nucleotide sequences with IMGT/GENE-DB human TR gene sequences. In a later analysis, CDR3 sequences and most-parsimonious VDJ recombination scenarios were assigned using the TCRdist pipeline. In a later analysis, each TCR beta chain was defined by its CDR3 amino acid sequence together with its V-gene family, and reads without a unique V-gene family were excluded. As a way to deal with suspected cross-contamination and a sequencing artifact, a later analysis dropped hundreds of nucleotide sequences that were highly shared and had low generation probability. A later analysis calculated a clonal expansion index for each public chain from normalized within-repertoire ranks of inferred template counts. Generation probabilities in a later analysis came from a VDJ recombination model fitted to out-of-frame rearrangements, and those results were checked against IGoR. In a later analysis, TCR-TCR, TCR-HLA and TCR-CMV co-occurrence was scored with hypergeometric tests, and a repertoire-size bias correction was applied to TCR pairs. False discovery rates were estimated in a later analysis by permuting HLA or CMV assignments 20 times. In a later analysis, co-occurring TCRs were grouped using DBSCAN, and TCRdist sequence similarity was added for clustering within HLA-allele-positive subsets. Co-occurrence clustering excluded repertoires with fewer than 30,000 or more than 120,000 public chains, plus five with anomalous nucleotide sharing. TCRdb's version of the immuneACCESS table is confined to in-frame rearrangements and falls short of the full clone set. An unresolved V gene accounts for under half of the shortfall where checked; the remainder is of unknown origin. The D gene and trimming were derived from the DNA, and the V and J assignments and clone size from that table. This sample has 200,000 or so clones in its table, and over 65% of those were observed once. 0.098% of the sample is in the top ten clones.

From the cysteine up to the phenylalanine, the CDR3 has a length of 15 residues. Here the CDR3 DNA is all that survives: 45 bases in frame from base 1. Ends trimmed: V by 0 bases, J by 7 bases; bases unmatched to a gene: 5. CDR1 and CDR2 are drawn from the germline V gene: SQVTM, ANQGSEA. Study-level results and caveats: Several of the top co-occurrence clusters appeared to be linked to parvovirus B19, influenza, CMV and Epstein-Barr virus, according to a later analysis. Presence/absence analyses assumed roughly uniform sequencing depth across donors, an assumption that may not hold. Some IMGT-functional V segments, including TRBV6-2 and TRBV6-3, could not be distinguished by the 87-base-pair reads and were therefore excluded. In both the original and validation cohorts, the classifier was reported to diagnose cytomegalovirus status with high specificity and sensitivity. Specific HLA alleles were associated with around 18,000 TCR beta sequences at a false discovery rate of 0.05 in a later analysis. In a later analysis, HLA-associated TCR beta chains were found to be more clonally expanded and to have lower generation probabilities than equally common non-associated chains. When HLA alleles, especially DR and DQ, strongly co-occurred, TCR associations were difficult to assign to individual alleles. In a later analysis, the rate of TCR association differed among HLA loci, with DRB1 alleles having the most associated TCRs and HLA-C alleles having the fewest. Most CMV-associated TCR beta chains appeared to be HLA-restricted in a later analysis, and the HLA associations seemed to be driven largely by CMV exposure. In an earlier analysis of some 500 of the donors, most TCR beta V segments were observed in productive rearrangements about 87% or about 30% of the time, broadly matching IMGT annotations. Correlated functional status among segregating V segments might be attributable to linkage disequilibrium, but an unknown experimental factor could not be ruled out. In a later genetic analysis, a missense DCLRE1C variant was associated with V-gene and J-gene trimming of TCR beta chains, and the association was replicated in an independent cohort. A further reported finding was that TCR beta sequences accurately predicted the HLA-A and HLA-B alleles for most subjects in the first cohort. The only immune exposure information available for the cohort was CMV serostatus. While some public TCRs were present in many individuals, most TCR sequences turned up only very rarely across donors. Because some donors lacked HLA typing at each locus, the association tests relied only on the typed subset. A few of the identified cytomegalovirus-associated TCR beta chains were confirmed in vitro to be specific for cytomegalovirus antigens. The authors suggested that the approach could potentially be extended to other disease states and immunological phenotypes. Because counts were too low, about 15 rarely observed V segments, including chromosome 9 orphons, were left out of the earlier analysis of some 640 of the donors. The cohort was sequenced for TCR beta chains only, and without alpha or paired-chain data the features that could be detected were limited. The study gave a list of under 200 TCR beta chains associated with cytomegalovirus. A later genetic analysis reported fewer N-insertions in productive TCRs among donors in an Asian-associated ancestry cluster than the roughly 640-donor mean. The sequencing pipeline was judged likely to have produced a cluster of highly shared sequence variants as a technical artifact.

The cohort was made up of around 720 healthy bone marrow donors. At the time of sampling, all cohort members were nominally healthy, though unrecorded immune exposures were likely present. The donor was CMV seronegative and was included in the group of under 450 seronegative cohort members. Each donor provided a peripheral blood sample, and peripheral blood mononuclear cells were used for TCR beta sequencing. The Qiagen DNeasy Blood Extraction Kit was used to extract genomic DNA from the blood cell samples. Specimen: PBMCs. The receptor was isolated from a boy younger than 10 in good health and CMV-seronegative. Recombination joined TRBV29-1 with TRBJ2-2, with 10 bases aligning to TRBD1. The DNA reads TGCAGCGTTGAAGATCAGGACAGGGGGGTCGGGGAGCTGTTTTTT. Its amino acids are CSVEDQDRGVGELFF.